These T cell receptor beta chains were read from a single sample in a study of cytomegalovirus exposure and HLA in healthy donors. Measured with immunoSEQ multiplex PCR; TCRdb has only the in-frame clones, and not every one. The sample carries about 67,000 clones, roughly 76% recorded once. The sequenced sample consisted of PBMCs. The receptors were sampled from a man between 60 and 75 years old in good health and CMV-seropositive. CDR3s include the opening cysteine and the closing phenylalanine or tryptophan. The order of the fields is CDR3 protein, CDR3 DNA, clone size, V gene, J gene, D gene. D genes are given only for firm matches. Rows give clone size only sometimes, using once, few, many, or a class for an expanded clone.

CDR3aa: CASSFPSAAGTDTQYF
CDR3nt: TGTGCCAGCAGTTTCCCCTCGGCCGCGGGCACAGATACGCAGTATTTT
abundance: NA
v_gene: TRBV6-5
j_gene: TRBJ2-3
d_gene: NA

CDR3aa: CASRSTGVGNTIYF
CDR3nt: TGTGCCAGCCGATCGACAGGGGTTGGAAACACCATATATTTT
abundance: NA
v_gene: TRBV6-6
j_gene: TRBJ1-3
d_gene: TRBD1

CDR3aa: CASSHGRLAGTETQYF
CDR3nt: TGCGCCAGCAGCCATGGAAGACTAGCGGGAACAGAGACCCAGTACTTC
abundance: NA
v_gene: TRBV4-1
j_gene: TRBJ2-5
d_gene: TRBD2

CDR3aa: CASKRTASTDTQYF
CDR3nt: TGTGCCAGCAAAAGGACAGCTAGCACAGATACGCAGTATTTT
abundance: NA
v_gene: TRBV6-6
j_gene: TRBJ2-3
d_gene: NA

CDR3aa: CSVETGKGYGYTF
CDR3nt: TGCAGCGTAGAGACAGGGAAGGGCTATGGCTACACCTTC
abundance: NA
v_gene: TRBV29-1
j_gene: TRBJ1-2
d_gene: TRBD1

CDR3aa: CASSLDRGSYNEQFF
CDR3nt: TGTGCCAGCAGCCTAGACAGGGGTTCCTACAATGAGCAGTTCTTC
abundance: NA
v_gene: TRBV11-2
j_gene: TRBJ2-1
d_gene: TRBD1

CDR3aa: CASRHFVMVADTQYF
CDR3nt: TGTGCCAGCCGACACTTTGTTATGGTTGCAGATACGCAGTATTTT
abundance: NA
v_gene: TRBV6-1
j_gene: TRBJ2-3
d_gene: NA

CDR3aa: CASTTGQGKGYTF
CDR3nt: TGTGCCAGCACCACGGGACAGGGGAAAGGCTACACCTTC
abundance: NA
v_gene: TRBV27
j_gene: TRBJ1-2
d_gene: TRBD1

CDR3aa: CASRLEGAGTYEQFF
CDR3nt: TGTGCCAGCAGGCTCGAAGGGGCGGGGACGTATGAGCAGTTCTTC
abundance: NA
v_gene: TRBV7-2
j_gene: TRBJ2-1
d_gene: NA

CDR3aa: CSVRRAAGELFF
CDR3nt: TGCAGCGTTCGCAGGGCCGCGGGGGAGCTGTTTTTT
abundance: few
v_gene: TRBV29-1
j_gene: TRBJ2-2
d_gene: NA